The 24 T cell receptor beta chains presented below share a single source sample, sequenced in a study of post-analysis software for immune sequencing data. What these receptors recognize is not known. TCR beta cDNA libraries included unique molecular identifiers. TCRdb re-called the PCR reads with MiXCR, one entry per CDR3 protein. The table has roughly 580,000 distinct CDR3 sequences, 40% to 50% seen once. Overall study findings and caveats: Patients carried five TRBV segments more frequently than controls did, and TRBV5-6, TRBV5-1 and TRBV20-1 were among them.

The sequencing input was blood. These receptors were obtained from a girl aged 5-17 years with multiple sclerosis.

With respect to this clonotype: Germline is not matched at one junction end, which may reflect a read error. The V and J genes are TRBV9 and TRBJ2-1; 7 positions match TRBD1. Germline V lookup: CDR1 SGDLS, CDR2 YYNGEE. This CDR3 contains 15 residues. Here the CDR3 reads CVSSVTGASYNEQFF. CDR3 nucleotide sequence: TGTGTCAGCAGCGTAACAGGGGCGTCCTACAATGAGCAGTTCTTC.

This chain joins TRBV7-2 and TRBJ2-5; 11 bases line up with TRBD2. With 1 base clipped from V and 1 base from J, the junction kept 11 bases outside the gene matches. This CDR3 contains 19 residues. Germline CDR1 and CDR2: SGHTA and FQGNSA. CDR3 sequence: CASSLGLPLAGGIQETQYF. The CDR3 nucleotides read TGTGCCAGCAGCTTAGGCCTACCGCTAGCGGGGGGAATCCAAGAGACCCAGTACTTC.

This clonotype was counted once. V usage is TRBV12-3 or TRBV12-4 and J usage is TRBJ2-1; D possibly uses TRBD1 or TRBD2 (6 bases each). With 6 bases removed from V and 10 bases from J, the gap between germline ends came to 22 bases. The CDR3 spans 15 residues. The CDR3: CASSNVGGGRGEQFF. The CDR3 DNA is TGTGCCAGCAGCAACGTAGGGGGAGGCCGGGGCGAGCAGTTCTTC.

This clonotype occurred a few times. A read error may produce the germline difference seen at one junction end. In nucleotides, the CDR3 is TGTGTCACCAGTGACCCCCGGGACAACTTTGGCTCCTACGAGCAGTACTTC. Encoded protein: CVTSDPRDNFGSYEQYF. The rearrangement uses TRBV24-1 and TRBJ2-7, with D perhaps matching TRBD1 (6 bases). The CDR3 contains 17 residues. CDR1 and CDR2 (germline): KGHDR, SFDVKD.

Written as DNA, the CDR3 is TGTGCCAGCAGGTTCGGAGATACGCAGTATTTT. Protein sequence: CASRFGDTQYF. The chain joins TRBV12-3 or TRBV12-4 to TRBJ2-3, with D hard to call. The CDR3 extends over 11 amino acids. Trimming left V 6 bases short and J 5 bases short, with 6 bases between.

There are a few counts of this clonotype. The rearrangement joins TRBV5-1 to TRBJ2-1; D gene unclear. Trimming stripped 0 bases from V and 5 bases from J, with 6 bases between. CDR1 is SGHRS, CDR2 YFSETQ, per germline. This CDR3 is built from 13 residues. The CDR3: CASSLAGHNEQFF. CDR3 in DNA: TGCGCCAGCAGCTTGGCAGGCCACAATGAGCAGTTCTTC.

This clonotype appeared a few times. The chain employs TRBV20-1 and TRBJ2-3; 8 positions match TRBD2. Trimming at V came to 5 bases and at J to 6 bases, leaving 16 bases not matched to a gene. Germline CDR1 is DFQATT and CDR2 is SNEGSKA (reference sequence). The CDR3 is 16 amino acids. The DNA of the CDR3 is TGCAGTGCTCGGGGAGAGCGGGGGCCTTACCGGGATACGCAGTATTTT. It encodes CSARGERGPYRDTQYF.

This chain connects TRBV4-1 to TRBJ2-7; TRBD2 might be the D (6 bases). V was trimmed by 0 bases and J by 3 bases, leaving 12 bases between them. CDR3 length: 15 amino acids. The germline V gene encodes CDR1 MGHRA and CDR2 YSYEKL. The CDR3 protein is CASSQEGGVYYEQYF. The CDR3 DNA sequence: TGCGCCAGCAGCCAAGAAGGCGGGGTTTACTACGAGCAGTACTTC.

About this clonotype: The junction departs from the called germline gene at one end, perhaps through a read error. CDR3 bases: TGTGCCAGCAGTCGGGACAGGGGAAACTATGGCTACAGCTTC. Amino acid sequence: CASSRDRGNYGYSF. J is TRBJ1-2 and V is TRBV12-3 or TRBV12-4, with 10 bases fitting TRBD1. The CDR3 extends over 14 amino acids.

J is TRBJ2-6 and V is TRBV6-1, with a possible D match to TRBD2 (5 bases). The CDR3 extends over 17 amino acids. Trimming shortened V by 5 bases and J by 3 bases, and 17 bases separated the two germline ends. The germline V gene has CDR1 MNHNS and CDR2 SASEGT. CDR3 residues: CASSPTPRGVGANVLTF. The CDR3 nucleotides read TGTGCCAGCAGTCCTACCCCTCGGGGTGTTGGGGCCAACGTCCTGACTTTC.

This clonotype was counted between two and nine times. The chain joins TRBV10-2 to TRBJ2-5, with 15 bases identical to TRBD2. The germline gives CDR1 WSHSY, CDR2 SAAADI. Germline trimming cut 4 bases from V and 7 bases from J; bases unmatched to any gene: 7. The CDR3 has 16 amino acids. CDR3 DNA sequence: TGCGCCAGCAGTGCGACGGGACTAGCGGGAGGCGGGACCCAGTACTTC. Protein product: CASSATGLAGGGTQYF.

Comments on this clonotype: A much larger clone differs by one base, so this may be a read error. The genes are TRBV7-2 and TRBJ2-6; D possibly corresponds to TRBD1 (5 bases). Looked up from germline, CDR1 is SGHTA and CDR2 is FQGNSA. The CDR3 consists of 15 residues. CDR3 loop: CASSLGPSGANVLIF. CDR3 bases: TGTGCCAGCAGCTTAGGCCCCTCTGGGGCCAACGTCCTGATTTTC.

The chain joins TRBV6-2 or TRBV6-3 to TRBJ2-5; 11 bases are a match to TRBD2. The J call may be in error: the DNA end matches TRBJ2-7 better. This CDR3 is built from 15 residues. The germline CDR1 and CDR2 sequences are MNHEY and SVGEGT. The DNA of the CDR3 is TGTGCCAGCAGCTTTTCTAGCGGGAGGAGGAACGAGCAGTACTTC. It specifies CASSFSSGRRNEQYF.

The chain carries TRBV12-3 or TRBV12-4 and TRBJ2-1, with TRBD2 identical over 10 bases. The CDR3 has 15 residues. After removal of 7 bases from V and 6 bases from J, the junction contained 9 bases not matched to a gene. DNA for the CDR3: TGTGCCAGCATTGGAACTAGCGGGACCAGCAATGAGCAGTTCTTC. Protein product: CASIGTSGTSNEQFF.

This sequence joins TRBV20-1 and TRBJ2-3; a possible D gene is TRBD1 (5 bases). The CDR3 contains 13 residues. Germline lookup yields CDR1 DFQATT and CDR2 SNEGSKA (reference sequence). Trimming stripped 3 bases from V and 1 base from J, with 8 bases between. The CDR3 DNA reads as TGCAGTGCTAGGAAACAGGGCACAGATACGCAGTATTTT. Protein sequence: CSARKQGTDTQYF.

This CDR3 is CASSLPATYEQYF. CDR3 nucleotides: TGTGCCAGCAGCTTACCCGCAACCTACGAGCAGTACTTC. The chain couples TRBV5-6 to TRBJ2-7; no clear D. CDR3 length: 13 amino acids. V was cut by 2 bases and J by 2 bases, with 8 bases left in between. CDR1 and CDR2 from the germline V gene are SGHDT and YYEEEE. The variable domain in full, completed from reference TRBV5-6 and TRBJ2-7, reads DAGVTQSPTHLIKTRGQQVTLRCSPKSGHDTVSWYQQALGQGPQFIFQYYEEEERQRGNFPDRFSGHQFPNYSSELNVNALLLGDSALYLCASSLPATYEQYFGPGTRLTVT.

V and J are TRBV11-2 and TRBJ2-1; no clear D. The CDR3 covers 14 residues. CDR1 and CDR2 (germline): SGHAT, FQNNGV. Trimming removed 3 bases from V and 13 bases from J, with 19 bases in between. The CDR3 reads CASSFPRTRETQFF. CDR3 nucleotides: TGTGCCAGCAGCTTCCCCAGGACGAGAGAGACCCAGTTCTTC.

This clonotype was found a few times. V usage is TRBV6-1 and J usage is TRBJ2-1; D remains ambiguous. The CDR3 runs to 16 residues. Trimming left V 1 base short and J 4 bases short, with 14 bases between. The germline CDR1 and CDR2 sequences are MNHNS and SASEGT. In DNA form, the CDR3 reads TGTGCCAGCAGTGAAGTGTATAGTGAGCCTTACAATGAGCAGTTCTTC. It encodes CASSEVYSEPYNEQFF.

Concerning this clonotype itself: The junction departs from germline at one end; a sequencing error may be responsible. V usage is TRBV5-5 and J usage is TRBJ2-7; D is undetermined. The CDR3 sequence is 14 residues long. Germline CDR1 is SGHKS and CDR2 is YYEKEE (reference sequence). The CDR3 DNA sequence: TGTGACAGCAGCTTACGAGTCTCGGGTTACGAGCAGTACTTC. Its translation: CDSSLRVSGYEQYF.

Concerning this clonotype itself: The germline gene is not matched at one end of the junction; a read error may be the cause. The chain joins TRBV5-6 to TRBJ2-4; D unresolved. The end of the DNA is better explained by TRBJ2-5, so the J call may be wrong. CDR3 size: 14 residues. From germline, CDR1 is SGHDT and CDR2 YYEEEE. CDR3 nucleotides: TGTGCCAGCGGCTTGGAAAGACGCGAAGAGACCCAGTACTTC. Protein: CASGLERREETQYF.

The V gene is TRBV12-3 or TRBV12-4, the J gene TRBJ1-1, with D possibly matching TRBD1 (5 bases). V lost 6 bases and J 4 bases, leaving 12 bases between the germline ends. The CDR3 consists of 13 residues. DNA for the CDR3: TGTGCCAGCAGCGCCGGGGGGACCACTGAAGCTTTCTTT. Amino acid sequence: CASSAGGTTEAFF.

The rearrangement uses TRBV6-6 and TRBJ2-4, with TRBD1 as a possible D gene (6 bases). Trimming shortened V by 2 bases and J by 6 bases, and 11 bases separated the two germline ends. Germline V gene lookup returns CDR1 MNHNY and CDR2 SVGAGI (reference sequence). This CDR3 spans 14 amino acids. The CDR3: CASSYGAGVNIQYF. For the CDR3, the DNA is TGTGCCAGCAGTTACGGGGCAGGGGTAAACATTCAGTACTTC.

This chain uses TRBV7-9 with TRBJ2-3; D uncertain. The V gene lost 5 bases and the J gene lost 1 base, with 10 bases spanning the gap. Germline CDR1 is SEHNR and CDR2 is FQNEAQ (reference sequence). This CDR3 spans 14 amino acids. The CDR3 nucleotides are TGTGCCAGCAGCCCAATTCCTGGCACAGATACGCAGTATTTT. It specifies CASSPIPGTDTQYF.

This chain links TRBV5-6 with TRBJ2-5; the match to TRBD2 covers 10 bases. CDR3 size: 13 residues. Germline-derived CDR1 and CDR2 are SGHDT and YYEEEE. V lost 2 bases and J lost 13; bases outside the gene matches: 8. CDR3 nucleotide sequence: TGTGCCAGCAGCTTAATCCTAGCGGGAGAGGGGTACTTC. Its protein is CASSLILAGEGYF.